The entry below describes one TCR beta chain. This clone was recorded only once. Its target antigen remains unknown. No base-level quality is on record; no much larger clone is a single base apart. Taken from cysteine to phenylalanine, the CDR3 has 15 residues. Only the CDR3 DNA stays, 45 bases, in frame from base 1. The germline V end is reduced by 2 bases and the J end by 4 bases; junction bases left unmatched: 6. The germline V gene (reference sequence) specifies LNHNV as CDR1 and YYDKDF as CDR2. This specimen belongs to a study of Ad26.COV2.S vaccination and SARS-CoV-2 variants (dated by TCRdb to the early 2020s). Broadly, across the study: Vaccine-arm donors were drawn from COV1001, a multicentre, randomized, double-blind, placebo-controlled phase I-IIa trial of Ad26.COV2.S in healthy adults. The TCR-sequenced set comprised about 32 samples: some 20 Ad26.COV2.S vaccine recipients, 5 placebo recipients and 8 SARS-CoV-2 convalescent individuals. Ad26.COV2.S was administered intramuscularly at 5 x 10^10 or 1 x 10^11 viral particles, either as a single shot or as two shots given 56 days apart. Trial participants were randomized into five groups of five, in which low-dose or high-dose Ad26.COV2.S was given once or twice, or placebo was given on both occasions. Sequencing of the TCRbeta repertoire served to evaluate the specificity and breadth of SARS-CoV-2-reactive T cell receptors following Ad26.COV2.S vaccination. Investigators did not know the trial group allocation while performing experiments and assessing outcomes.

In light of the paper, this sample's treatment or condition label describes: 19 received Ad26.COV2.S at low or high dose, single or two shots; roughly 5 received placebo; per-sample allocation not given. For vaccine and placebo recipients, the sequenced repertoires came from samples collected on day 63 after the first injection. In Cohort 1b, fewer than 30 adults aged 18-55 years were enrolled at a single site in Boston, USA, between 29 July and 7 August 2020. Ad26.COV2.S was a replication-incompetent adenovirus type 26 vector expressing a prefusion-stabilized SARS-CoV-2 spike protein from the original Wuhan strain. What the work shows at the level of the full study, not this receptor alone: Non-spike TCR breadth was comparable between vaccine and placebo recipients, consistent with the vaccine containing only spike. Spike-specific TCR breadth was higher in Ad26.COV2.S recipients than in placebo recipients (P = 0.0014). Comparing responses between vaccine doses or regimens was not something the study was powered to do. It was noted by the authors that total T cell responses may have been underestimated by the TCR breadth and depth analyses. After vaccination, spike-specific CD8+ and CD4+ T cell responses were reported to show substantial breadth.

The immunoSEQ Assay was used to sequence TCRbeta CDR3 regions. After extraction, genomic DNA underwent amplification by bias-controlled multiplex PCR, followed by high-throughput sequencing. Per the original workflow: To quantify the absolute abundance of each unique TCRbeta CDR3 region, sequences were collapsed and filtered. Usable DNA was measured by amplifying reference genes present in all nucleated cells, and TCRbeta template counts were normalized to that usable DNA to estimate T cell fraction. Repertoire TCRs were annotated as SARS-CoV-2-specific when V gene, CDR3 amino acid sequence and J gene were exactly matched to a known reactive TCR set. The reference SARS-CoV-2 TCR set was obtained from MIRA and was filtered for enrichment in COVID-19-positive ImmuneCODE repertoires, whereby public or cross-reactive TCRs were removed. Drawing on the MIRA antigens, annotated TCRs were analysed further at the level of specific ORF or position within ORF. Breadth was defined as annotated unique rearrangements over total unique productive rearrangements; depth was the summed frequency of those rearrangements. Two-sided Wilcoxon rank-sum tests were applied when comparing TCR breadth between groups. TCRdb took over this immuneACCESS table, retaining in-frame rearrangements with V and J assigned. Such tables are incomplete; in checked studies, under half of the missing clones stem from an unresolved V gene, and the remainder is unexplained. V, J and clone size reflect that table, while D and trimming were determined from the DNA. The sample has 510,000 or so clones on record, approximately 90% of them singletons. Roughly 13% of the sample belongs to the ten largest clones.

The sequence links TRBV15 to TRBJ2-3; 7 junctional bases match TRBD2. This TCR was recovered from a person aged 18-65 years who received the Ad26.COV2.S COVID-19 vaccine or a placebo. The sample was peripheral blood, taken in a trial of Ad26.COV2.S vaccine versus placebo. In nucleotides, the sequence is TGTGCCACCAGCAGAAGGGCGGGAGCCCCAGATACGCAGTATTTT. Translated, it gives CATSRRAGAPDTQYF.